This is a list of T cell receptor beta chains from one sample in a study of blood T cell repertoires in COVID-19. Profiling relied on immunoSEQ multiplex PCR, and the TCRdb table lists in-frame clones only, not all of them. Among tens of thousands of clones, about 80% were seen once, and the ten largest hold 4.5% to 5.5%. Sequencing input: peripheral blood. These receptors were obtained from a woman aged 55-69 years with acute or convalescent COVID-19. CDR3s include the opening cysteine and the closing phenylalanine or tryptophan. The order of the fields is V gene, J gene, CDR3 protein.

v_gene: TRBV4-1
j_gene: TRBJ2-1
CDR3aa: CASSQERAGQQFF

v_gene: TRBV30
j_gene: TRBJ2-7
CDR3aa: CAWSVWGQYEQYF

v_gene: TRBV6-5
j_gene: TRBJ1-2
CDR3aa: CASSYQGQGYGYTF

v_gene: TRBV25-1
j_gene: TRBJ2-3
CDR3aa: CASSASGGADTQYF

v_gene: TRBV5-6
j_gene: TRBJ2-4
CDR3aa: CASSYSGARGIQYF

v_gene: TRBV10-2
j_gene: TRBJ1-2
CDR3aa: CASSDGGRRTFF

v_gene: TRBV7-9
j_gene: TRBJ1-1
CDR3aa: CASSPGQGREAFF

v_gene: TRBV9
j_gene: TRBJ2-3
CDR3aa: CASSVERTVTDTQYF

v_gene: TRBV5-1
j_gene: TRBJ1-2
CDR3aa: CASSLAGRRDRGYTF

v_gene: TRBV3-1/TRBV3-2
j_gene: TRBJ2-7
CDR3aa: CASSQGPAASSYEQYF

v_gene: TRBV19
j_gene: TRBJ1-1
CDR3aa: CASSIPLRRGTEAFF

v_gene: TRBV11-2
j_gene: TRBJ2-1
CDR3aa: CASSYRGGTPNEQFF

v_gene: TRBV7-3
j_gene: TRBJ2-3
CDR3aa: CASSSDGPGGTQYF

v_gene: TRBV5-1
j_gene: TRBJ2-2
CDR3aa: CASSSSVATNTGELFF

v_gene: TRBV29-1
j_gene: TRBJ1-1
CDR3aa: CSVVGRENTEAFF

v_gene: TRBV7-9
j_gene: TRBJ2-3
CDR3aa: CASSSGLAASADTQYF